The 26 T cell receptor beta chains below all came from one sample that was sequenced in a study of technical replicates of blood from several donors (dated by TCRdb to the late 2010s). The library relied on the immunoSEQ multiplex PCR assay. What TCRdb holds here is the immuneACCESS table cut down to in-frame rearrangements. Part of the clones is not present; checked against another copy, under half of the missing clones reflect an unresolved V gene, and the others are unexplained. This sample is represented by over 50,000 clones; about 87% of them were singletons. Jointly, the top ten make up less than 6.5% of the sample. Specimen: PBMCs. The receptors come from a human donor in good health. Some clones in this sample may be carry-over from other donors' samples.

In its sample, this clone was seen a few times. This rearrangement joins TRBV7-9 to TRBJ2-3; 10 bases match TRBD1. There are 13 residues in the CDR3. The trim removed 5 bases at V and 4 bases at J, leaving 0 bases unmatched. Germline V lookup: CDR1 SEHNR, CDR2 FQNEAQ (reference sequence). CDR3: CASSDRGPDTQYF. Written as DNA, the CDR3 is TGTGCCAGCAGCGACAGGGGGCCAGATACGCAGTATTTT.

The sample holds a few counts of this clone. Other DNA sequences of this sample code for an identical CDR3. The CDR3 region has the DNA TGTGCCAGCAGCTTAGGGCGGGAGGGGACCGGGGAGCTGTTTTTT. The encoded protein is CASSLGREGTGELFF. This chain connects TRBV7-7 to TRBJ2-2, with 9 bases aligning to TRBD2. There are 15 residues in the CDR3. Germline lookup yields CDR1 SSHAT and CDR2 FNYEAQ (reference sequence). Losses at the gene ends were 1 base for V and 5 bases for J; bases not matched to a gene: 2.

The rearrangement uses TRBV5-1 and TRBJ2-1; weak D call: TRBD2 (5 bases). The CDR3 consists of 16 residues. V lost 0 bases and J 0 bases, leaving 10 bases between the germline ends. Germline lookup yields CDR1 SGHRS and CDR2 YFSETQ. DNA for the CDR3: TGCGCCAGCAGCTTGGTGACTACCCGCTCCTACAATGAGCAGTTCTTC. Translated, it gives CASSLVTTRSYNEQFF.

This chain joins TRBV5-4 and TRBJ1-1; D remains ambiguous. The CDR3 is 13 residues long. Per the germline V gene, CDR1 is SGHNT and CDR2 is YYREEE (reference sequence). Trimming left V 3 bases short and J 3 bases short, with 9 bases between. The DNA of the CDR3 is TGTGCCAGCAGCTCAAGTCCGGACACTGAAGCTTTCTTT. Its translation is CASSSSPDTEAFF.

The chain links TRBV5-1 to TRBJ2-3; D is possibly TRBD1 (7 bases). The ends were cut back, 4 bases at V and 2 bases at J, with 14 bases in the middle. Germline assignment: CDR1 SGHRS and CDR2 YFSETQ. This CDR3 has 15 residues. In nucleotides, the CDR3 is TGCGCCAGCAGCGGGGTCAGGGGGGCCACAGATACGCAGTATTTT. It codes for CASSGVRGATDTQYF.

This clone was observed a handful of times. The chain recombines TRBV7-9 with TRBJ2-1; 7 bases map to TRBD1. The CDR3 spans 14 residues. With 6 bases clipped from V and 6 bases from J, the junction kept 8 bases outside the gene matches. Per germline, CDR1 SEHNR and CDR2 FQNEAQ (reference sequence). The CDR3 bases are TGTGCCAGCAGTTTACAGGGGCCAAGCAATGAGCAGTTCTTC. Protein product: CASSLQGPSNEQFF.

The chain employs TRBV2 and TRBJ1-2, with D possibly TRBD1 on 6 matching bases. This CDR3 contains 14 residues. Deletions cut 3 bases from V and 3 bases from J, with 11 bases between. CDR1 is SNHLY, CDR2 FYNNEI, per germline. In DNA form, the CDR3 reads TGTGCCAGCAGTGATCAGGGGAGTGACTATGGCTACACCTTC. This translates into CASSDQGSDYGYTF.

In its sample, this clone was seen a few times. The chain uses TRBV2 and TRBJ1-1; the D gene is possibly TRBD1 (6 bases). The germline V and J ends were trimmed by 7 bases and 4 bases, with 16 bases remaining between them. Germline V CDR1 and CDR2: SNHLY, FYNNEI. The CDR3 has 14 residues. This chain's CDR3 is CASTQTGSGTEAFF. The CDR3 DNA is TGTGCCAGCACCCAAACAGGGTCGGGCACTGAAGCTTTCTTT.

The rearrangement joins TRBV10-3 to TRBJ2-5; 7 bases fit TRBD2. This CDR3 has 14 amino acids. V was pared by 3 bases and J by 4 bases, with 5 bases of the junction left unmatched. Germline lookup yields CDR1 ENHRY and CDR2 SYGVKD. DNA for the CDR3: TGTGCCATCAGTGACTCGGGGGAGGGAGAGACCCAGTACTTC. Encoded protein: CAISDSGEGETQYF.

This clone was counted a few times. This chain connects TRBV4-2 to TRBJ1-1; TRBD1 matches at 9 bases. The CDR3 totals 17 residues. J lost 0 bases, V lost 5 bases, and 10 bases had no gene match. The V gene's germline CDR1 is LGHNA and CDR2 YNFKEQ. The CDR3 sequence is CASSSRGGQGMNTEAFF. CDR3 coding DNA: TGTGCCAGCAGCTCAAGAGGGGGACAGGGAATGAACACTGAAGCTTTCTTT.

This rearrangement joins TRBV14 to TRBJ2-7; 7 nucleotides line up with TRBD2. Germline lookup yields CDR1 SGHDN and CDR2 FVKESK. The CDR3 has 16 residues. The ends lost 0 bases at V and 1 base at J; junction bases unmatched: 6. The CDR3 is CASSQEEGLLSYEQYF. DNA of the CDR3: TGTGCCAGCAGCCAAGAAGAGGGACTACTATCCTACGAGCAGTACTTC.

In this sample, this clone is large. The chain's CDR3 is CASSYRKTSGRSSYNEQFF. The CDR3 DNA reads TGTGCCAGCAGCTACCGGAAAACTAGCGGGCGTAGCTCCTACAATGAGCAGTTCTTC. J is TRBJ2-1 and V is TRBV7-9; 9 bases agree with TRBD2. Germline loops: CDR1 SEHNR, CDR2 FQNEAQ (reference sequence). The V gene end was trimmed by 4 bases and the J gene end by 0 bases; junction bases not matched to a gene: 13. The CDR3 is made up of 19 amino acids.

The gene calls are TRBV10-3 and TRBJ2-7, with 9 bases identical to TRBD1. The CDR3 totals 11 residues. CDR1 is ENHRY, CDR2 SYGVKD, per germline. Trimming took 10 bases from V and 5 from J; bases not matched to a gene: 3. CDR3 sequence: CATGQGNEQYF. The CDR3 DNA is TGTGCCACCGGACAGGGGAACGAGCAGTACTTC.

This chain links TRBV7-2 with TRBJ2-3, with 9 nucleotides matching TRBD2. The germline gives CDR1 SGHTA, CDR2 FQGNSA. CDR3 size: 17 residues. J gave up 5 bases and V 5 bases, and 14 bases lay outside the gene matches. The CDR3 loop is CASSQDFGGGGVDTQYF. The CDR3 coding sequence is TGTGCCAGCAGCCAAGATTTTGGCGGGGGGGGAGTAGATACGCAGTATTTT.

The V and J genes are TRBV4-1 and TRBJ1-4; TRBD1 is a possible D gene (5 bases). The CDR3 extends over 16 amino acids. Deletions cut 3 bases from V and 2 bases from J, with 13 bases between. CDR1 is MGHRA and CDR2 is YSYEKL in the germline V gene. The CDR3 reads CASSQGAGKTNEKLFF. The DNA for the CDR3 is TGCGCCAGCAGCCAGGGCGCAGGGAAGACTAATGAAAAACTGTTTTTT.

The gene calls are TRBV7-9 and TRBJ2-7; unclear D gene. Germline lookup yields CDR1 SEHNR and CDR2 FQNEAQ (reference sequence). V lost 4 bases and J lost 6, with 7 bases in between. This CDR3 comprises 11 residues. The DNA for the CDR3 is TGTGCCAGCAGCTCTCTATCCGAGCAGTACTTC. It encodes CASSSLSEQYF. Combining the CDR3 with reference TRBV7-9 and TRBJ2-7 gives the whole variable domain DTGVSQNPRHKITKRGQNVTFRCDPISEHNRLYWYRQTLGQGPEFLTYFQNEAQLEKSRLLSDRFSAERPKGSFSTLEIQRTEQGDSAMYLCASSSLSEQYFGPGTRLTVT.

CDR3 nucleotides: TGCGCCAGCAGCGCGACAGGGGGCTCCACTGAAGCTTTCTTT. Residues: CASSATGGSTEAFF. The chain couples TRBV5-1 to TRBJ1-1, with 10 bases identical to TRBD1. Trimming cost V 4 bases and J 4 bases; bases outside gene matches: 4. The CDR3 totals 14 residues. The germline V gene encodes CDR1 SGHRS and CDR2 YFSETQ.

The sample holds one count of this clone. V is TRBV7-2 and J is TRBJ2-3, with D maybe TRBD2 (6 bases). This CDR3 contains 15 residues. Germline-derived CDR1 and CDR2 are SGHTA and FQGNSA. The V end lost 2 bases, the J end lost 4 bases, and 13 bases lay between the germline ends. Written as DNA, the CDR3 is TGTGCCAGCAGCTTATTGGGGGGATCCCCAGATACGCAGTATTTT. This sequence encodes CASSLLGGSPDTQYF.

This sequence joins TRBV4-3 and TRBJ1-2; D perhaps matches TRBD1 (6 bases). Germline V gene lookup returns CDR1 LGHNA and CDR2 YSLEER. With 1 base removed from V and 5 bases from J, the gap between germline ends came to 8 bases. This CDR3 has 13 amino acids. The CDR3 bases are TGCGCCAGCAGCCAAGCAGGGGTTTATGGCTACACCTTC. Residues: CASSQAGVYGYTF.

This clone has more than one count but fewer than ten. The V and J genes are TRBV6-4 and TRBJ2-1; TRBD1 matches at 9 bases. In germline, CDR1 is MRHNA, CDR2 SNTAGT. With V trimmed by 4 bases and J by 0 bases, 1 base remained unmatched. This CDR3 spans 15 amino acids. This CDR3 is CASSGGQGSYNEQFF. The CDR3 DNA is TGTGCCAGCAGTGGGGGACAGGGCTCCTACAATGAGCAGTTCTTC.

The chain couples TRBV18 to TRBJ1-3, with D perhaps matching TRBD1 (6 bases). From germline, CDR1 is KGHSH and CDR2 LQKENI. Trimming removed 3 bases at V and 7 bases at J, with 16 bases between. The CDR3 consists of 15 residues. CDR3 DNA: TGTGCCAGCTCACCCTCGGAAGGGGGTATGAACACCATATATTTT. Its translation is CASSPSEGGMNTIYF. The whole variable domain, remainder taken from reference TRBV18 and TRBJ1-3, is NAGVMQNPRHLVRRRGQEARLRCSPMKGHSHVYWYRQLPEEGLKFMVYLQKENIIDESGMPKERFSAEFPKEGPSILRIQQVVRGDSAAYFCASSPSEGGMNTIYFGEGSWLTVV.

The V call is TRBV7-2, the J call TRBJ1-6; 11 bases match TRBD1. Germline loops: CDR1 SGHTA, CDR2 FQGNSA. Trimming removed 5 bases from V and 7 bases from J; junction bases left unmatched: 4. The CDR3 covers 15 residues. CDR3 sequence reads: CASSPDRGRNSPLHF. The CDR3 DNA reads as TGTGCCAGCAGCCCGGACAGGGGGCGAAATTCACCCCTCCACTTT.

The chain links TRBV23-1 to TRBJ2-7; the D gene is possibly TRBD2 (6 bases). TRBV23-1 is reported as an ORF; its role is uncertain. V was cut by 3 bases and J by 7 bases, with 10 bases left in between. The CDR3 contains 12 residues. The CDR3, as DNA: TGCGCCAGCAGTCAGTCCCGGGAGGAGCAGTACTTC. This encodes CASSQSREEQYF.

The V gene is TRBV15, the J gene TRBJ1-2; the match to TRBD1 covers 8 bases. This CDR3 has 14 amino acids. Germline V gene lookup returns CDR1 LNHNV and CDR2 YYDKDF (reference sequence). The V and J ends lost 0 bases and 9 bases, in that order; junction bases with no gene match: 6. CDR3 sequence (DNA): TGTGCCACCAGCAGAGATAGAGCAGGGGGCAGCTACACCTTC. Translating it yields CATSRDRAGGSYTF.

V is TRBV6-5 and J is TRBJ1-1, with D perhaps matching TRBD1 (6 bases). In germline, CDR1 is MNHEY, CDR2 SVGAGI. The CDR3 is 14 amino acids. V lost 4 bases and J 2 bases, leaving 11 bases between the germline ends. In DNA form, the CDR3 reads TGTGCCAGCAGTTCCCCGACAGGTAACACTGAAGCTTTCTTT. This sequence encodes CASSSPTGNTEAFF.

CDR3 in DNA: TGTGCCAGCAGTCCGTCCCTTAGCTATGGCTACACCTTC. Its protein product is CASSPSLSYGYTF. The genes are TRBV28 and TRBJ1-2; no definite D call. Trimming cost V 5 bases and J 4 bases, with 11 bases left between them. CDR1 MDHEN and CDR2 SYDVKM come from the germline V gene. The CDR3 runs to 13 residues.